This TCR beta chain is from a study of identifying expanded T cells in peripheral blood. The study's findings and limits: Over approximately two and four weeks, about 15 and 19 clones changed, versus 1.2 between replicates. Two-week clone count variance significantly increased as total template count grew.

Healthy donors had no documented immune events, such as infections, while sampled. Some clones are missing from TCRdb's copy, which holds only in-frame ones; the method was immunoSEQ multiplex PCR. Among tens of thousands of clones, approximately 85% were seen once, and the ten largest hold approximately 6%. A remark on this clone: Its matching antigen is unknown.

V lost 1 base and J 4 bases, leaving 11 bases between the germline ends. The length of the CDR3 is 15 residues. Germline CDR1 reads SGHTA; CDR2 reads FQGNSA. The sample was blood. The source of this sequence is a person aged 18 to 70 in good health. The rearrangement joins TRBV7-2 to TRBJ1-3, with a weak D call TRBD1 (5 bases). CDR3 nucleotides: TGTGCCAGCAGCTTAGATTGGGGCAGCGGAAACACCATATATTTT. Translated, it gives CASSLDWGSGNTIYF. The full variable domain, with the rest looked up from reference TRBV7-2 and TRBJ1-3, is GAGVSQSPSNKVTEKGKDVELRCDPISGHTALYWYRQSLGQGLEFLIYFQGNSAPDKSGLPSDRFSAERTGGSVSTLTIQRTQQEDSAVYLCASSLDWGSGNTIYFGEGSWLTVV.